This TCR beta chain was documented in a study of cytomegalovirus exposure and HLA in healthy donors. The V gene lost 3 bases and the J gene lost 5 bases, with 11 bases spanning the gap. From germline, CDR1 is SEHNR and CDR2 FQNEAQ (reference sequence). This CDR3 contains 13 residues. The primer mix had 60 Vbeta and 13 Jbeta primers. The data were produced by immunoSEQ multiplex PCR, yet TCRdb's version contains in-frame clones alone and is incomplete. The table has about 62,000 clones, 87% seen once. The chain has TRBV7-9 and TRBJ2-7; tentatively, D is TRBD1 (6 bases). The sequence came from a young man in good health and CMV-seronegative. The sample consisted of PBMCs. The CDR3 nucleotides are TGTGCCAGCAGCTTTCAGGGGTCGGACGAGCAGTACTTC. This translates into CASSFQGSDEQYF.